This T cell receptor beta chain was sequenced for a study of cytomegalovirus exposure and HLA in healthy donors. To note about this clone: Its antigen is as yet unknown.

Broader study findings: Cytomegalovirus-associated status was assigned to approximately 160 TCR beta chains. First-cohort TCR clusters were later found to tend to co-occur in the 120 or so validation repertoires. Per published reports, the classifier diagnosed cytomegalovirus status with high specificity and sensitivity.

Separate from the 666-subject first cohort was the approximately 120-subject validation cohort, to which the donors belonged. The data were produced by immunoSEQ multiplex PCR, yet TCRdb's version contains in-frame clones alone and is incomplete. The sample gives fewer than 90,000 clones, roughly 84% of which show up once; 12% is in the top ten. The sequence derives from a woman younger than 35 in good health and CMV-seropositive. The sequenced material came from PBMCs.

The CDR3 bases are TGTGCCAGCAGTTCCAGGGCTCAGGGTCAGACAGATACGCAGTATTTT. This gives the protein CASSSRAQGQTDTQYF. The rearrangement links TRBV28 to TRBJ2-3, with a weak D call TRBD1 (5 bases). V was shortened by 4 bases and J by 3 bases, with 17 bases between the two germline ends. Looked up from germline, CDR1 is MDHEN and CDR2 is SYDVKM. The CDR3 extends over 16 amino acids.